The present entry profiles one T cell receptor beta chain with its context. This record belongs to a study of blood T cell repertoires in COVID-19. Study-level background: Samples taken during acute and convalescent COVID-19 were collected in the United States, Italy and Spain.

Some clones are missing from TCRdb's copy, which holds only in-frame ones; the method was immunoSEQ multiplex PCR. The sample shows some 500,000 clones, around 89% of them seen only once. Membership in each cohort depended on participant-reported clinical history. This clonotype was sampled from a woman in her thirties or forties who had recovered from COVID-19. Sample: PBMCs or T cells enriched from blood (not recorded which).

CDR3 sequence (DNA): TGTGCCAGCAGCCCCTCTGCAGGGCAAGAGACCCAGTACTTC. Translating gives CASSPSAGQETQYF. V and J are TRBV7-2 and TRBJ2-5, with D possibly being TRBD1 (5 bases). This CDR3 region has 14 residues. V gave up 5 bases and J gave up 2 bases, with 12 bases separating them. Germline-derived CDR1 and CDR2 are SGHTA and FQGNSA.